Presented here are 11 T cell receptor beta chains from one specimen sequenced in a study of spatial heterogeneity in lung cancer. In TCRdb, the 5' RACE reads were re-called with MiXCR into one record per CDR3 protein. The sample includes tens of thousands of distinct CDR3 sequences, approximately 20% of them seen just once. Time point of the sample: blood at routine non-recurrence follow-up after resection. The sequencing used PBMCs, collected at follow-up. The receptors were sampled from a male donor with early-stage non-small cell lung cancer.

The rearrangement links TRBV4-1 to TRBJ1-1, with D maybe TRBD1 (5 bases). Germline V gene sequence: CDR1 MGHRA, CDR2 YSYEKL. The germline V and J ends were trimmed by 2 bases and 2 bases, with 9 bases remaining between them. This CDR3 region has 14 residues. This CDR3 reads CASSQLDRNTEAFF. Here the CDR3 DNA reads TGCGCCAGCAGCCAACTCGACAGAAACACTGAAGCTTTCTTT.

The chain joins TRBV7-6 to TRBJ2-4; TRBD1 matches at 7 bases. CDR1 and CDR2 (germline): SGHVS, FNYEAQ. With 5 bases clipped from V and 5 bases from J, the junction kept 12 bases outside the gene matches. This CDR3 has 16 residues. The CDR3 nucleotides read TGTGCCAGCAGCCGCCGGTTAGCTGGACAGGAAAACATTCAGTACTTC. This gives the protein CASSRRLAGQENIQYF.

Relative to its sample, this clonotype is medium-sized. The rearrangement links TRBV20-1 to TRBJ2-6, with 10 bases aligning to TRBD1. Germline lookup yields CDR1 DFQATT and CDR2 SNEGSKA (reference sequence). The CDR3 covers 13 residues. Unmatched junction bases numbered 5, after V lost 4 bases and J lost 11 bases. The CDR3 DNA follows: TGCAGTGCTAAGGGACAGGGGAACTACGTCCTGACTTTC. This translates into CSAKGQGNYVLTF.

This clonotype was counted only a few times. The CDR3 DNA is TGTGCCAGCAGTTTATTAGATGGGTACAATCAGCCCCAGCATTTT. This sequence encodes CASSLLDGYNQPQHF. The chain employs TRBV28 and TRBJ1-5; D gene unclear. Germline loops: CDR1 MDHEN, CDR2 SYDVKM. The CDR3 extends over 15 amino acids. The ends were cut back, 1 base at V and 3 bases at J, with 10 bases in the middle.

The gene calls are TRBV5-1 and TRBJ2-7; D uncertain. This CDR3 contains 15 residues. V was trimmed by 0 bases and J by 6 bases, leaving 16 bases between them. Germline V CDR1 and CDR2: SGHRS, YFSETQ. DNA for the CDR3: TGCGCCAGCAGCTTGGCGTTTGCAGACGTAAGCGAGCAGTACTTC. Translating it yields CASSLAFADVSEQYF.

The chain joins TRBV30 to TRBJ1-2, with unresolved D. V was pared by 5 bases and J by 0 bases, with 13 bases between. This CDR3 has 14 amino acids. CDR1 is GTSNPN, CDR2 SVGIG, per germline (reference sequence). The CDR3 nucleotides read TGTGCCTGGGCCCCCGGACGGTCTAACTATGGCTACACCTTC. Amino acid sequence: CAWAPGRSNYGYTF. The full variable domain, its missing parts supplied by reference TRBV30 and TRBJ1-2, is SQTIHQWPATLVQPVGSPLSLECTVEGTSNPNLYWYRQAAGRGLQLLFYSVGIGQISSEVPQNLSASRPQDRQFILSSKKLLLSDSGFYLCAWAPGRSNYGYTFGSGTRLTVV.

This clonotype was counted a few times. V gene TRBV5-1 combines with J gene TRBJ1-4, with D unresolved. This CDR3 region has 14 residues. Trimming cost V 0 bases and J 4 bases, with 7 bases left between them. The V gene's germline CDR1 is SGHRS and CDR2 YFSETQ. Written as DNA, the CDR3 is TGCGCCAGCAGCTTGGACAGCTTTAATGAAAAACTGTTTTTT. The encoded protein is CASSLDSFNEKLFF. The full variable domain, rest sourced from reference TRBV5-1 and TRBJ1-4, is KAGVTQTPRYLIKTRGQQVTLSCSPISGHRSVSWYQQTPGQGLQFLFEYFSETQRNKGNFPGRFSGRQFSNSRSEMNVSTLELGDSALYLCASSLDSFNEKLFFGSGTQLSVL.

This clonotype was counted between two and nine times. The V gene is TRBV3-1, the J gene TRBJ2-2, with TRBD2 matching over 11 bases. The CDR3 totals 18 residues. From germline, CDR1 is LGHDT and CDR2 YNNKEL (reference sequence). The trim removed 4 bases at V and 3 bases at J, leaving 10 bases unmatched. The CDR3 spells CASSPLSGRASDTGELFF. The CDR3, as DNA: TGTGCCAGCAGCCCCCTTAGCGGGAGGGCCTCGGACACCGGGGAGCTGTTTTTT.

The chain uses TRBV7-3 and TRBJ2-4; no clear D. The germline V gene encodes CDR1 SGHTA and CDR2 FQGTGA. This CDR3 is 15 amino acids long. The ends were cut back, 5 bases at V and 6 bases at J, with 17 bases in the middle. In DNA form, the CDR3 reads TGTGCCAGCAGCCTCGCCAACGGCCCATCAAACATTCAGTACTTC. This sequence encodes CASSLANGPSNIQYF. Supplemented by reference TRBV7-3 and TRBJ2-4, the full variable domain reads GAGVSQTPSNKVTEKGKYVELRCDPISGHTALYWYRQSLGQGPEFLIYFQGTGAADDSGLPNDRFFAVRPEGSVSTLKIQRTERGDSAVYLCASSLANGPSNIQYFGAGTRLSVL.

The V call is TRBV7-2, the J call TRBJ1-1; 7 bases fit TRBD1. Germline-derived CDR1 and CDR2 are SGHTA and FQGNSA. The CDR3 length is 14 residues. V was clipped by 5 bases and J by 6 bases; unmatched bases: 9. The CDR3 DNA sequence: TGTGCCAGCAGCCCCCGACAGGGTCTCGCTGAAGCTTTCTTT. It specifies CASSPRQGLAEAFF.

This clonotype was counted only a few times. The rearrangement links TRBV2 to TRBJ2-2, with 7 bases that match TRBD1. Germline trimming cut 8 bases from V and 1 base from J; bases unmatched to any gene: 7. Germline V gives CDR1 SNHLY, CDR2 FYNNEI. This CDR3 is built from 15 residues. The CDR3 loop is CASQATGMNTGELFF. The CDR3 DNA reads TGTGCCAGCCAGGCGACAGGGATGAACACCGGGGAGCTGTTTTTT.